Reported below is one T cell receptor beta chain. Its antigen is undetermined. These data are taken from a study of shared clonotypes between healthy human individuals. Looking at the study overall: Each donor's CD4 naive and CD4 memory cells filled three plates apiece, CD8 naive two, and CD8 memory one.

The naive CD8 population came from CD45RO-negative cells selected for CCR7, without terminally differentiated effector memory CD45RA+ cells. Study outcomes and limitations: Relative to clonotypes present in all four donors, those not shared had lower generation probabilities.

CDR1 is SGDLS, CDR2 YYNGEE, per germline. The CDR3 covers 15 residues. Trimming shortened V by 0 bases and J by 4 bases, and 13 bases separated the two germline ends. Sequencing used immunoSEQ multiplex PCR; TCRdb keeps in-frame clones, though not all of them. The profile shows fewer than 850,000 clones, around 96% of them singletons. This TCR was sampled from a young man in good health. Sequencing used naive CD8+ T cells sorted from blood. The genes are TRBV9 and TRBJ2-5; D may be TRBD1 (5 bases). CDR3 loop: CASSVEGWYGETQYF. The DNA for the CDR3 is TGTGCCAGCAGCGTAGAGGGGTGGTACGGAGAGACCCAGTACTTC.